Listed below are T cell receptor beta chains from one sample, sequenced in a study of T-cell reconstitution after alpha-beta-depleted transplantation in children. TCRdb redid the calling of the PCR reads with MiXCR, one entry per CDR3 protein. The sample yields fewer than 550,000 distinct CDR3 sequences, 15% to 20% seen once. The specimen was PBMCs, mostly from graft donor cells, collected 360 days after TCRalphabeta/CD19-depleted stem cell transplant. The source is a boy less than two years old who had a stem cell transplant for Wiskott-Aldrich syndrome, so the T cells may come from the graft donor. The CDR3 runs from the conserved cysteine through the conserved F or W. A D gene is named only where the DNA matches it firmly. Clone size is given for some rows only: seen once, a few or many times, or a class if the clone is expanded.

v_call,clone_size,j_call,d_call,cdr3_nt,cdr3_aa
TRBV2,few,TRBJ2-5,TRBD1,TGTGCCAGCACCACGACAGGGGCCCAAGAAGAGACCCAGTACTTC,CASTTTGAQEETQYF
TRBV20-1,-,TRBJ2-1,-,TGCAGTGATGTCCGGCAGAGCTCCTACAATGAGCAGTTCTTC,CSDVRQSSYNEQFF
TRBV19,-,TRBJ2-1,-,TGTGCCAGTAGTCCCGGCGTCGTAATAGTGTACAATGAGCAGTTCTTC,CASSPGVVIVYNEQFF
TRBV7-2,-,TRBJ2-5,TRBD1,TGTGCCAGCAGCTTAAGTCAGGACAGGGCCCAGTACTTC,CASSLSQDRAQYF
TRBV24-1,few,TRBJ2-1,-,TGTGCCACCAGTGAACGACAGGGGAGGGGGGATGAGCAGTTCTTC,CATSERQGRGDEQFF
TRBV28,-,TRBJ1-2,-,TGTGCCAGCAGTTTAAAACAGGGCTTTACCTATGGCTACACCTTC,CASSLKQGFTYGYTF
TRBV12-2,few,TRBJ2-2,-,-,CASRVTGTDSTPGSCFF
TRBV10-2,few,TRBJ2-2,-,TGCGCCACCGAAAAGGGCGACACCGGGGAGCTGTTTTTT,CATEKGDTGELFF
TRBV27,few,TRBJ2-5,TRBD2,TGTGCCAGCAGTTTATCGATAAGACTAGCGGGAGCCCAAGAGACCCAGTACTTC,CASSLSIRLAGAQETQYF
TRBV5-6,many,TRBJ2-1,TRBD2,TGTGCCAGCAGCTTAGGGCCCGGGGGGGAGCAGTTCTTC,CASSLGPGGEQFF
TRBV20-1,few,TRBJ2-1,-,TGCAGTGCTGACAATATCCGGGACCTCTACAATGAGCAGTTCTTC,CSADNIRDLYNEQFF
TRBV7-2,-,TRBJ2-5,TRBD2,TGTGCCAGCAGCTTATGGACTAGAAGTGGGGAGACCCAGTACTTC,CASSLWTRSGETQYF
TRBV28,-,TRBJ2-7,TRBD1,TGTGCCAGCAGTTTTTTTGGGACAGGGCTTAACGAGCAGTACTTC,CASSFFGTGLNEQYF
TRBV25-1,-,TRBJ2-1,-,TGTGCCAGCGGGGTCCGGCTAGCAGGCTACAATGAGCAGTTCTTC,CASGVRLAGYNEQFF
TRBV7-2,few,TRBJ2-5,TRBD1,TGTGCCAGCAGCGGACCCGGGACAGGGGAAGAGACCCAGTACTTC,CASSGPGTGEETQYF
TRBV12-3/TRBV12-4,few,TRBJ2-3,-,TGTGCCAGCAGTTTAGAAACAGGGTTAGATACGCAGTATTTT,CASSLETGLDTQYF
TRBV7-9,-,TRBJ2-1,-,TGTGCCAGCAGCTTCAAGGCGACAACCTACAATGAGCAGTTCTTC,CASSFKATTYNEQFF
TRBV7-8,few,TRBJ1-6,TRBD1,TGTGCCAGCAGCGCCAGACAGGGGAGGACACCCCTCCACTTT,CASSARQGRTPLHF
TRBV9,few,TRBJ2-5,-,TGTGCCAGCAGCGTAGGGGGACTCCGATCAACGAAAGAGACCCAGTACTTC,CASSVGGLRSTKETQYF
TRBV10-3,few,TRBJ2-1,TRBD2,TGTGCCATCAGTGTGCTCGGACTAGCGGGTGGTAGGAATGAGCAGTTCTTC,CAISVLGLAGGRNEQFF
TRBV5-1,few,TRBJ2-7,-,TGCGCCAGCCCATGCCCCTTTTGGGGGGTACGACATCTTTGGCAGTACTTC,CASPCPFWGVRHLWQYF
TRBV5-1,-,TRBJ1-1,TRBD1,TGCGCCAGCAGCGGACAGGGGCACACTGAAGCTTTCTTT,CASSGQGHTEAFF
TRBV6-5,-,TRBJ2-5,-,TGTGCCAGCAGTTACTCATCTCCGGACAGCCTACAAGAGACCCAGTACTTC,CASSYSSPDSLQETQYF
TRBV27,-,TRBJ2-3,-,TGTGCCAGCAGTTCCTATACTAGCACAGATACGCAGTATTTT,CASSSYTSTDTQYF
TRBV7-9,-,TRBJ1-6,-,TGTGCCAGCAGCTTAGGTCCGGAGAGCTCCTATAATTCACCCCTCCACTTT,CASSLGPESSYNSPLHF
TRBV4-1,-,TRBJ2-3,TRBD1,TGCGCCAGCAGCCAAGTCACGGCCCCCTGGGACAGAGGTGTCACAGATACGCAGTATTTT,CASSQVTAPWDRGVTDTQYF
TRBV13,few,TRBJ2-2,TRBD1,TGTGCCAGCAGCCCATGGACAGGGCTGAACACCGGGGAGCTGTTTTTT,CASSPWTGLNTGELFF
TRBV29-1,-,TRBJ1-2,-,TGCAGCGTTGGGTCGGTTAACTATGGCTACACCTTC,CSVGSVNYGYTF
TRBV28,-,TRBJ1-2,-,TGTGCCAGCAGTTTCGGGGACTTAGAGACCTATGGCTACACCTTC,CASSFGDLETYGYTF
TRBV20-1,-,TRBJ2-1,TRBD2,TGCAGTGCTAGAGATCGGCCGGGGGGGTACAATGAGCAGTTCTTC,CSARDRPGGYNEQFF
TRBV4-3,-,TRBJ1-2,-,TGCGCCAGCAGCCAAGTAGTGGGCGCAAACTATGGCTACACCTTC,CASSQVVGANYGYTF
TRBV6-1,few,TRBJ1-5,-,TGTGCCACCAACGTAACACAGGGCTATAGCAATCAGCCCCAGCATTTT,CATNVTQGYSNQPQHF
TRBV7-9,many,TRBJ1-6,-,TGTGCCAGCAGCTCGGGGAGCTCCTATAATTCACCCCTCCACTTT,CASSSGSSYNSPLHF
TRBV7-9,few,TRBJ2-3,-,TGTGCCAGCAGCTTAGTAGGGTTCCCAGATACGCAGTATTTT,CASSLVGFPDTQYF
TRBV10-3,-,TRBJ2-7,-,TGTGCCATCAGCCCGATCGGGGTCGGGCAGGGTGGTTTCCTCGAGCAGTACTTC,CAISPIGVGQGGFLEQYF
TRBV5-6,-,TRBJ2-2,-,TGTGCCAGCAGCTTTCGACAGCACACCGGGGAGCTGTTTTTT,CASSFRQHTGELFF
TRBV24-1,-,TRBJ2-2,-,TGTGCCACCAGTGCGTTTACCGGGGAGCTGTTTTTT,CATSAFTGELFF